Presented here are 20 T cell receptor beta chains from one specimen sequenced in a study of T cells in Graves' hyperthyroidism and ophthalmopathy. TCR beta CDR3 regions were amplified from RNA. HTBI primers were the set used in a first-round RT-PCR of the TCR CDR3. MiXCR was run by TCRdb on the multiplex PCR reads, yielding one entry per CDR3 protein. The sample contains about 720,000 distinct CDR3 sequences, roughly 17% of which appear only once. Sequencing input: blood. The receptor source for this set is a man aged 18 to 29 with Graves' hyperthyroidism.

This clonotype has a count of ten or more. The genes are TRBV10-2 and TRBJ2-5; D gene unclear. In germline, CDR1 is WSHSY, CDR2 SAAADI. The V gene lost 1 base and the J gene lost 5 bases, with 8 bases spanning the gap. The CDR3 extends over 13 amino acids. Here the CDR3 reads CASSEFLSETQYF. The CDR3, as DNA: TGCGCCAGCAGTGAGTTCCTAAGTGAGACCCAGTACTTC.

The gene calls are TRBV10-2 and TRBJ2-1, with 14 bases matching TRBD2. Germline V gives CDR1 WSHSY, CDR2 SAAADI. The CDR3 contains 15 residues. V was pared by 6 bases and J by 7 bases, with 5 bases of the junction left unmatched. In nucleotides, the CDR3 is TGCGCCAGCAGGCTGGGACTAGCGGGAGCAAATGAGCAGTTCTTC. Residues: CASRLGLAGANEQFF.

This clonotype was seen repeatedly, ten times or more. The V and J genes are TRBV7-9 and TRBJ2-5; tentatively, D is TRBD1 or TRBD2 (5 bases each). The germline V gene has CDR1 SEHNR and CDR2 FQNEAQ (reference sequence). The CDR3 length is 15 residues. The V end was cut by 4 bases, the J end by 1 base, with 13 bases between. In DNA, the CDR3 is TGTGCCAGCAGCTCCTCGGGACGGATCCAAGAGACCCAGTACTTC. Protein sequence: CASSSSGRIQETQYF.

There are a few counts of this clonotype. J is TRBJ2-3 and V is TRBV19; D is perhaps TRBD1 or TRBD2 (5 bases each). CDR3 length equals 14 residues. In germline, CDR1 is LNHDA, CDR2 SQIVND (reference sequence). V lost 7 bases and J 0 bases, leaving 11 bases between the germline ends. DNA for the CDR3: TGTGCCAGTACCTACCGGGGCAGCACAGATACGCAGTATTTT. This gives the protein CASTYRGSTDTQYF.

The chain links TRBV6-5 to TRBJ2-1; 7 nucleotides match TRBD2. The CDR3 has 14 residues. Germline V CDR1 and CDR2: MNHEY, SVGAGI. J lost 6 bases, V lost 4 bases, and 6 bases had no gene match. DNA of the CDR3: TGTGCCAGCAGTTCCCTGGCGGGAGCCAATGAGCAGTTCTTC. Its translation is CASSSLAGANEQFF.

This clonotype showed up just a few times. V usage is TRBV5-6 and J usage is TRBJ2-1, with TRBD1 identical over 8 bases. The trim removed 3 bases at V and 8 bases at J, leaving 7 bases unmatched. The germline V gene has CDR1 SGHDT and CDR2 YYEEEE. CDR3 length equals 14 residues. DNA for the CDR3: TGTGCCAGCAGCTGGACGGGACAGGTCTATGAGCAGTTCTTC. This sequence encodes CASSWTGQVYEQFF.

This clonotype has a handful of counts. The chain has TRBV29-1 and TRBJ2-2; D is uncertain. Germline V gives CDR1 SQVTM, CDR2 ANQGSEA. The germline V and J ends were trimmed by 2 bases and 1 base, with 5 bases remaining between them. CDR3 length: 13 residues. For the CDR3, the DNA is TGCAGCGTTGAAAGACAGAACACCGGGGAGCTGTTTTTT. Translation: CSVERQNTGELFF.

This clonotype was counted at least ten times. The CDR3 DNA sequence: TGCAGTGCTAGAGCGGGGCCCGAGCAGTACTTC. Translating it yields CSARAGPEQYF. The V gene is TRBV20-1, the J gene TRBJ2-7; tentatively, D is TRBD1 or TRBD2 (5 bases each). The ends were cut back, 1 base at V and 6 bases at J, with 7 bases in the middle. The length of the CDR3 is 11 residues. CDR1 is DFQATT and CDR2 is SNEGSKA in the germline V gene (reference sequence).

Comment on this clonotype: This may arise from a read error, as a much more abundant clone is one base away. The V gene is TRBV7-9, the J gene TRBJ1-1, with TRBD1 matching over 10 bases. CDR3 size: 14 residues. J gave up 4 bases and V 6 bases, and 5 bases lay outside the gene matches. The germline V gene has CDR1 SEHNR and CDR2 FQNEAQ (reference sequence). The CDR3 loop is CASSEGQGITEAFF. CDR3 in DNA: TGTGCCAGCAGTGAGGGACAGGGGATCACTGAAGCTTTCTTT.

This clonotype was seen repeatedly, ten times or more. The rearrangement links TRBV30 to TRBJ2-7; the match to TRBD2 covers 7 bases. With 7 bases clipped from V and 9 bases from J, the junction kept 12 bases outside the gene matches. CDR1 is GTSNPN, CDR2 SVGIG, per germline (reference sequence). CDR3 length: 12 amino acids. CDR3 coding DNA: TGTGCCTTTGGGACTACCTCCCAAGGGCAGTACTTC. Encoded protein: CAFGTTSQGQYF.

The V gene is TRBV7-9, the J gene TRBJ2-1; D might be TRBD2 (5 bases). This CDR3 has 13 residues. CDR1 is SEHNR, CDR2 FQNEAQ, per germline (reference sequence). Trimming removed 8 bases from V and 4 bases from J, with 12 bases in between. Here the CDR3 DNA reads TGTGCCAGCTGTAGGCGGGTGTACAATGAGCAGTTCTTC. Protein sequence: CASCRRVYNEQFF.

This clonotype was detected only once. The chain couples TRBV5-1 to TRBJ1-2; 8 bases match TRBD1. The trim removed 1 base at V and 7 bases at J, leaving 18 bases unmatched. From germline, CDR1 is SGHRS and CDR2 YFSETQ. The CDR3 length is 18 residues. CDR3 region: CASSLYYQGAIGTIGYTF. DNA for the CDR3: TGCGCCAGCAGCTTGTATTATCAGGGGGCGATCGGCACAATTGGCTACACCTTC.

Ten or more counts support this clonotype. This sequence joins TRBV7-2 and TRBJ2-5; the match to TRBD2 covers 7 bases. V dropped 0 bases and J dropped 4; count of bases not matched to a gene: 11. This CDR3 has 17 amino acids. Looked up from germline, CDR1 is SGHTA and CDR2 is FQGNSA. The CDR3 sequence: CASSLAGAGAPRETQYF. CDR3 bases: TGTGCCAGCAGCTTAGCAGGGGCGGGAGCGCCCCGAGAGACCCAGTACTTC.

This clonotype was counted many times. The chain employs TRBV11-2 and TRBJ2-3, with TRBD2 matching 10 bases. Germline CDR1 reads SGHAT; CDR2 reads FQNNGV. The CDR3 is 16 residues long. After removal of 2 bases from V and 4 bases from J, the junction contained 6 bases not matched to a gene. CDR3 sequence (DNA): TGTGCCAGCAGCTTATTGAGCGGGAGGGCGTCAGATACGCAGTATTTT. Protein: CASSLLSGRASDTQYF.

The chain carries TRBV20-1 and TRBJ2-7, with D possibly TRBD2 on 5 matching bases. There are 18 residues in the CDR3. Germline V gives CDR1 DFQATT, CDR2 SNEGSKA (reference sequence). V shed 0 bases and J shed 4 bases, with 25 bases lying between them. CDR3 nucleotide sequence: TGCAGTGCTAGAGATCGAGCGGAGCACTTAGACTTGCCTTACGAGCAGTACTTC. It is translated as CSARDRAEHLDLPYEQYF.

The chain is built from TRBV28 and TRBJ2-3, with 8 bases lining up with TRBD2. Unmatched junction bases numbered 7, after V lost 6 bases and J lost 2 bases. Germline CDR1 reads MDHEN; CDR2 reads SYDVKM. The CDR3 spans 15 residues. The CDR3, as DNA: TGTGCCAGCAGCCGGCCGGGACTAGACACAGATACGCAGTATTTT. It codes for CASSRPGLDTDTQYF.

In its sample, this clonotype was seen a few times. CDR3 region: CATSIHEQYF. The DNA for the CDR3 is TGTGCCACCAGTATACACGAGCAGTACTTC. The chain combines TRBV24-1 with TRBJ2-7, with no clear D. In germline, CDR1 is KGHDR, CDR2 SFDVKD. Trimming took off 6 bases at V and 5 bases at J, with 4 bases between the two ends. The length of the CDR3 is 10 residues.

This clonotype has a handful of counts. The chain recombines TRBV6-5 with TRBJ2-5; no clear D. In germline, CDR1 is MNHEY, CDR2 SVGAGI. With 0 bases removed from V and 5 bases from J, the gap between germline ends came to 13 bases. The length of the CDR3 is 15 residues. The CDR3: CASSYSTRGRETQYF. CDR3 DNA sequence: TGTGCCAGCAGTTACTCAACCCGCGGTCGGGAGACCCAGTACTTC.

On this clonotype itself: Just one base apart from a much larger clone, this may be a read error. The V gene is TRBV9, the J gene TRBJ2-3; 11 bases match TRBD2. The CDR3 runs 16 residues. CDR1 SGDLS and CDR2 YYNGEE come from the germline V gene. The CDR3 bases are TGTGCCAACAGCGGTAGCGGGAGGGCCGGTACAGATACGCAGTATTTT. Translating it yields CANSGSGRAGTDTQYF. Variable domain in full (rest from reference TRBV9 and TRBJ2-3): DSGVTQTPKHLITATGQRVTLRCSPRSGDLSVYWYQQSLDQGLQFLIQYYNGEERAKGNILERFSAQQFPDLHSELNLSSLELGDSALYFCANSGSGRAGTDTQYFGPGTRLTVL.

This clonotype has just a few counts. The V gene is TRBV6-1, the J gene TRBJ2-1; the match to TRBD2 covers 7 bases. The V gene end was trimmed by 4 bases and the J gene end by 8 bases; junction bases not matched to a gene: 5. This CDR3 has 13 residues. CDR1 and CDR2 from the germline V gene are MNHNS and SASEGT. The CDR3 is CASSGTRSDEQFF. The CDR3 nucleotides read TGTGCCAGCAGTGGGACTAGGAGTGATGAGCAGTTCTTC.